A single sample is the source of the 3 T cell receptor beta chains below, sequenced in a study of quantifying T cell responses using KT2 cells (dated 2017 in TCRdb). Context from the whole study: RNA was DNase-treated and reverse transcribed with TCR alpha and beta constant-region primers, mostly using SuperScript III.

Library construction relied on UMI-ligation and nested PCR. Instrument used: Illumina MiSeq. A single-stranded oligonucleotide bearing the Illumina SP2 sequence and a UMI was ligated to the 3' end of the cDNA with T4 RNA ligase 1. PCR1 ran three to four cycles (98°C 15 s, 69°C 30 s, 72°C 40 s); the beta primer was an equimolar mix of RC1.1 and RC1.2 covering TRBC1 and TRBC2. The raw public data were reprocessed by TCRdb itself: fastp quality trimming at Q25, MiXCR clonotype calling, in-frame beta chains only. Here each entry gathers all rows of one CDR3 protein and keeps the most common genes and DNA. Within this sample are tens of thousands of distinct CDR3 sequences, with roughly 12% of them counted one time only. Roughly a tenth of the sample is in the top ten clones. The sample taken for sequencing was PBMCs spiked with cells of the T cell clone KT2. These receptors all come from a human donor.

The chain carries TRBV11-3 and TRBJ2-7; 9 bases map to TRBD2. Germline V gene lookup returns CDR1 SGHNT and CDR2 YENEEA. The CDR3 contains 16 residues. Trimming removed 1 base from V and 4 bases from J; junction bases left unmatched: 8. The CDR3 loop is CASSLAIASGAYEQYF. The CDR3 region has the DNA TGTGCCAGCAGCTTAGCGATCGCTAGCGGGGCATACGAGCAGTACTTC. The variable domain in full, completed from reference TRBV11-3 and TRBJ2-7, reads EAGVVQSPRYKIIEKKQPVAFWCNPISGHNTLYWYLQNLGQGPELLIRYENEEAVDDSQLPKDRFSAERLKGVDSTLKIQPAELGDSAVYLCASSLAIASGAYEQYFGPGTRLTVT.

This clonotype appeared a few times. V usage is TRBV20-1 and J usage is TRBJ2-5; D unclear. Trimming took 1 base from V and 2 from J, leaving 8 bases between them. There are 13 residues in the CDR3. Germline CDR1 reads DFQATT; CDR2 reads SNEGSKA (reference sequence). The CDR3 sequence: CSARARRQETQYF. As DNA, the CDR3 is TGCAGTGCTAGAGCTCGTCGGCAAGAGACCCAGTACTTC.

This clonotype was detected ten times or more. The rearrangement links TRBV6-6 to TRBJ2-5; the D is unclear. The germline CDR1 and CDR2 sequences are MNHNY and SVGAGI (reference sequence). The CDR3 consists of 10 residues. V lost 8 bases to trimming and J lost 4 bases, with 5 bases between them. CDR3 sequence reads: CASQAETQYF. DNA for the CDR3: TGTGCCAGCCAGGCAGAGACCCAGTACTTC.